This is a list of T cell receptor beta chains from one sample in a study of T cell repertoires in cytomegalovirus infection. MiXCR, run by TCRdb on the reads, gives a single entry per CDR3 protein. The sample lists approximately 390,000 distinct CDR3 sequences, nearly 35% occurring once. No antigen is known for these receptors. The material was cultured PBMCs, obtained from culture after CMV antigen stimulation. These receptors originate from a human donor in good health (CMV status not recorded). Some clones in this sample may be carry-over from other donors' samples. Both conserved end residues are part of each CDR3. A D gene is named only where the DNA matches it firmly. Clone size is shown for a subset of rows, as once, few, many or a class of expanded clone.

CDR3	DNA	size	V	J	length	D
CASSQPKDYEQYF	TGTGCCAGCTCCCAACCTAAGGACTACGAGCAGTACTTC	NA	TRBV7-8	TRBJ2-7	13	NA
CASSLVERQPQHF	TGTGCCAGCAGCTTAGTCGAGAGACAGCCCCAGCATTTT	many	TRBV7-2	TRBJ1-5	13	NA
CATSRNKIDGELFF	TGTGCCACCAGTCGGAATAAAATAGACGGGGAGCTGTTTTTT	NA	TRBV15	TRBJ2-2	14	NA
CAISQGTGYTF	TGTGCCATTTCGCAGGGAACAGGCTACACCTTC	few	TRBV10-3	TRBJ1-2	11	NA
CASSMSVNTGELFF	TGTGCCAGTAGTATGTCGGTCAACACCGGGGAGCTGTTTTTT	few	TRBV19	TRBJ2-2	14	NA
CASSLGTGGPEAFF	TGTGCCAGCAGTTTAGGGACAGGGGGCCCTGAAGCTTTCTTT	NA	TRBV28	TRBJ1-1	14	TRBD1
CASSGHTGVFYGYTF	TGTGCCAGCAGTGGGCATACCGGAGTATTCTATGGCTACACCTTC	few	TRBV6-2/TRBV6-3	TRBJ1-2	15	NA
CATSERGSHYEQYF	TGTGCCACCAGTGAGAGGGGATCTCACTACGAGCAGTACTTC	NA	TRBV24-1	TRBJ2-7	14	NA
CASSQEQASGRGNEQFF	TGCGCCAGCAGCCAAGAGCAGGCTAGCGGGAGAGGCAATGAGCAGTTCTTC	NA	TRBV4-1	TRBJ2-1	17	TRBD2
CASRSLGMNTEAFF	TGTGCCAGCAGGTCCCTCGGGATGAACACTGAAGCTTTCTTT	NA	TRBV27	TRBJ1-1	14	NA
CASSLSGLNEQFF	TGTGCCAGCAGTTTATCGGGGTTAAATGAGCAGTTCTTC	NA	TRBV27	TRBJ2-1	13	NA
CASSLCTSVGLAGDKNIQYF	TGTGCCAGCAGTTTATGCACCTCTGTCGGACTAGCGGGAGACAAAAACATTCAGTACTTC	NA	TRBV28	TRBJ2-4	20	TRBD2
CASSQEARANVLTF	TGCGCCAGCAGCCAAGAAGCCAGGGCCAACGTCCTGACTTTC	once	TRBV4-1	TRBJ2-6	14	NA
CASRIGGRASTQYF	TGTGCCAGCAGGATAGGGGGGCGCGCCTCGACGCAGTATTTT	few	TRBV7-2	TRBJ2-3	14	NA
CASSPSDRTSNEKLFF	TGTGCCAGCAGTCCCTCAGACAGGACTTCTAATGAAAAACTGTTTTTT	NA	TRBV6-6	TRBJ1-4	16	NA
CASSLVAGNQPQHF	TGTGCCAGCAGTTTGGTGGCGGGGAATCAGCCCCAGCATTTT	NA	TRBV28	TRBJ1-5	14	NA
CASSQDGGSKQFF	TGCGCCAGCAGCCAAGATGGCGGGAGTAAGCAGTTCTTC	few	TRBV4-3	TRBJ2-1	13	TRBD2
CASRVQGMETQYF	TGTGCCAGTAGGGTTCAAGGGATGGAGACCCAGTACTTC	once	TRBV19	TRBJ2-5	13	NA
CASSLSPRHNEQFF	TGCGCCAGCAGCCTGTCTCCCCGCCACAATGAGCAGTTCTTC	few	TRBV4-3	TRBJ2-1	14	NA
CASSQDLWGATYNEQFF	TGCGCCAGCAGCCAAGATCTCTGGGGGGCGACTTACAATGAGCAGTTCTTC	NA	TRBV4-1	TRBJ2-1	17	NA
CASSLSLAALYNEQFF	TGTGCCAGCAGCTTATCACTAGCGGCTCTCTACAATGAGCAGTTCTTC	few	TRBV7-8	TRBJ2-1	16	TRBD2
CATSDLDRDGYTF	TGTGCCACCAGTGACTTGGACAGGGATGGCTACACCTTC	NA	TRBV24-1	TRBJ1-2	13	TRBD1
CASSPSPGQGNEQFF	TGTGCCAGCTCACCGTCTCCGGGACAGGGTAATGAGCAGTTCTTC	NA	TRBV18	TRBJ2-1	15	TRBD1